The source of this T cell receptor (beta chain) is a study of OX40 agonist ivuxolimab in advanced cancers. V lost 3 bases and J 6 bases, leaving 16 bases between the germline ends. Germline CDR1 SGDLS, CDR2 YYNGEE. The length of the CDR3 is 14 residues. In its sample, this clone was seen once. Only in-frame clones appear in the TCRdb table, and some are missing; sequencing was by immunoSEQ multiplex PCR. The sample carries 69,000 or so clones, 80% to 90% recorded once. The chain joins TRBV9 to TRBJ2-7; D is perhaps TRBD1 (5 bases). The source of this sequence is an adult with an advanced solid tumor such as melanoma, head and neck, liver or kidney cancer. The specimen was CD4+ or CD8+ T cells sorted from blood, collected in a trial of the OX40 agonist ivuxolimab. The CDR3 is CASSAQPQGGEQYF. In DNA form, the CDR3 reads TGTGCCAGCAGCGCTCAACCCCAGGGTGGCGAGCAGTACTTC.